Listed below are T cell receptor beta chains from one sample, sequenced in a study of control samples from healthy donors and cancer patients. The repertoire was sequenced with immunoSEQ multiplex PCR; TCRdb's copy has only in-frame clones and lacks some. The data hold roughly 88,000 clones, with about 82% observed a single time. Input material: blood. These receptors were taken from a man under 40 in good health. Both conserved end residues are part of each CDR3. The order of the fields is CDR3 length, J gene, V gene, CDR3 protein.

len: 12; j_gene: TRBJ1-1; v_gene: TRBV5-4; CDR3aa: CASSLGATEAFF
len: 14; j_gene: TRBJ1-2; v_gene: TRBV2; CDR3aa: CASSERQAARGYTF
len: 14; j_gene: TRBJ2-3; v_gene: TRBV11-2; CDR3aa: CASSLVGEGDTQYF
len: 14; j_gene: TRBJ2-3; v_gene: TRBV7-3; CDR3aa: CASSLYGPRDTQYF
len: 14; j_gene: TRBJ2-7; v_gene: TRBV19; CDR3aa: CASSIGPQGYEQYF
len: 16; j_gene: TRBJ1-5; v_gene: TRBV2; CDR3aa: CASSEIPQGPSKPQHF
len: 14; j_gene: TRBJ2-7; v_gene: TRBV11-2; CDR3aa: CASSRETSGYEQYF
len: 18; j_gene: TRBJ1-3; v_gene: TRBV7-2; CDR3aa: CASRLTWKGRSSGNTIYF
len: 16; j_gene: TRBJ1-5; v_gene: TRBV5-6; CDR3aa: CASSLSGQGRYQPQHF
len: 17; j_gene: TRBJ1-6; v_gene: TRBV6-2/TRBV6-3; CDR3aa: CASSFSGGWSYNSPLHF
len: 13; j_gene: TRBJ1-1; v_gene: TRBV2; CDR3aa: CASGTTEGTEAFF
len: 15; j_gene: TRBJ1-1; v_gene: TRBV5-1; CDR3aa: CASSLGAGSNTEAFF
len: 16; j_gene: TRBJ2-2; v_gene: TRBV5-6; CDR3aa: CASSLVGGANTGELFF